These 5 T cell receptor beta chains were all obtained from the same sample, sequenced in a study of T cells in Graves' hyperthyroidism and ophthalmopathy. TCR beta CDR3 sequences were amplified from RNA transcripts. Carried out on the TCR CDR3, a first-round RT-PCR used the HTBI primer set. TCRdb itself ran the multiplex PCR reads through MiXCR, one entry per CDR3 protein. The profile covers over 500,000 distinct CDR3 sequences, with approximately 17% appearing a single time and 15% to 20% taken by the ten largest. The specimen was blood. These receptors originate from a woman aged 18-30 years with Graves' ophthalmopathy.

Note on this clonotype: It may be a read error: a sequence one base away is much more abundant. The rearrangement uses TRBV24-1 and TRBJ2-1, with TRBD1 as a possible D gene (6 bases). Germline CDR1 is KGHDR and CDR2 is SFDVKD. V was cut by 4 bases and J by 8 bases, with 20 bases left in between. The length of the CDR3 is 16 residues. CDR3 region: CATSDPWGAGVDEQFF. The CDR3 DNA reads TGTGCCACCAGTGACCCTTGGGGAGCAGGGGTCGATGAGCAGTTCTTC.

The CDR3 bases are TGTGCCAGCAGCTTAGGGTGGGAGGATGTTGAGCAGTTCTTC. Translation: CASSLGWEDVEQFF. V is TRBV5-5 and J is TRBJ2-1, with a tentative D call TRBD2 (6 bases). There are 14 residues in the CDR3. Trimming left V 2 bases short and J 9 bases short, with 15 bases between. CDR1 is SGHKS and CDR2 is YYEKEE in the germline V gene (reference sequence).

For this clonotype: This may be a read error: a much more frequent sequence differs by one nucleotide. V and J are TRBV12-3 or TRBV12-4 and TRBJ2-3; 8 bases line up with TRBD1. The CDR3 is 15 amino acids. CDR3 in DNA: TGTGCCAGCACCTTGGGACAGGAGGGCGTAGATACGCGGTATTTT. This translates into CASTLGQEGVDTRYF.

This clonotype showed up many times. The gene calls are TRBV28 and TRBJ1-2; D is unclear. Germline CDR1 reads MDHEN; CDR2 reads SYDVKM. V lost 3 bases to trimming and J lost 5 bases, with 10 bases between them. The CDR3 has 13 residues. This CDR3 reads CASSLSGPYGYTF. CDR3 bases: TGTGCCAGCAGTTTGAGTGGACCTTATGGCTACACCTTC.

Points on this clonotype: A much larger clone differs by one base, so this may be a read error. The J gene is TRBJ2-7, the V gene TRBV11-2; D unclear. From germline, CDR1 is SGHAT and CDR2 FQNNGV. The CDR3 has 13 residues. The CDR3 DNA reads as TGTGTCAGCAGCTTAGTAGGGTACCACGAGCAGTACTTC. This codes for CVSSLVGYHEQYF. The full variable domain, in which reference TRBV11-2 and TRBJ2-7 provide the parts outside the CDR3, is EAGVAQSPRYKIIEKRQSVAFWCNPISGHATLYWYQQILGQGPKLLIQFQNNGVVDDSQLPKDRFSAERLKGVDSTLKIQPAKLEDSAVYLCVSSLVGYHEQYFGPGTRLTVT.